These T cell receptor beta chains were read from a single sample in a study of patients and donors after allogeneic stem cell transplantation. A single record per CDR3 protein comes from TCRdb applying MiXCR to the RT-PCR reads. The sample lists about a million distinct CDR3 sequences, 15% to 20% seen once, with roughly 6% in the top ten. Sequencing was done on a sample of blood, either unsorted or a sorted T cell fraction (not recorded which). The receptors were sampled from a human donor who was either an allogeneic HSCT recipient or a stem cell or donor lymphocyte infusion donor (not recorded which). It is not recorded whose cells these are; they may come from a transplant donor. Each CDR3 is given with its conserved first and last residue. A D gene is named only where the DNA matches it firmly. Clone size is shown for a subset of rows, as once, few, many or a class of expanded clone.

few TRBJ2-7 . TRBV20-1 CSAQYPSYEQYF TGCAGTGCCCAGTACCCATCCTACGAGCAGTACTTC
. TRBJ2-2 TRBD1 TRBV11-3 CASSLGSGGPGELFF TGTGCCAGCAGCTTAGGGTCAGGGGGACCCGGGGAGCTGTTTTTT
few TRBJ2-2 . TRBV10-3 CAISDKTGELFF TGTGCCATCAGTGACAAAACCGGGGAGCTGTTTTTT
. TRBJ1-1 . TRBV27 CASGLVRGYTEAFF TGTGCCAGCGGCCTAGTGAGGGGGTACACTGAAGCTTTCTTT
. TRBJ2-7 . TRBV7-2 CASSPTPSPYEQYF TGTGCCAGCAGCCCTACTCCATCCCCCTACGAGCAGTACTTC
few TRBJ1-5 TRBD1 TRBV12-3/TRBV12-4 CASSSPLDRGPQHF TGTGCCAGCAGTTCCCCCCTCGACAGGGGGCCCCAGCATTTT
. TRBJ2-1 . TRBV7-2 CASRKDRSSYNEQFF TGTGCCAGCAGAAAGGACAGAAGCTCCTACAATGAGCAGTTCTTC
few TRBJ2-7 TRBD2 TRBV12-3/TRBV12-4 CASSFSSGRVGEQYF TGTGCCAGCAGTTTCTCTAGCGGGAGAGTCGGCGAGCAGTACTTC
. TRBJ1-5 . TRBV11-3 CASSLGAGIDQPQHF TGTGCCAGCAGCTTAGGGGCGGGGATCGATCAGCCCCAGCATTTT
. TRBJ2-1 . TRBV20-1 CSAGPGDEQFF TGCAGTGCTGGCCCTGGGGATGAGCAGTTCTTC
. TRBJ1-1 . TRBV24-1 CATSDAANTEAFF TGTGCCACCAGTGACGCGGCGAACACTGAAGCTTTCTTT
few TRBJ2-7 . TRBV5-4 CASSNRQLGVRYEQYF TGTGCCAGCAGCAATCGGCAGTTGGGGGTCCGCTACGAGCAGTACTTC
few TRBJ1-2 . TRBV7-3 CASSSGPSGYGYTF TGTGCCAGCAGCTCGGGCCCCAGTGGCTATGGCTACACCTTC
few TRBJ1-4 . TRBV5-1 CASSPDLIDEKLFF TGCGCCAGCAGCCCCGACCTAATTGATGAAAAACTGTTTTTT
few TRBJ1-1 . TRBV12-3/TRBV12-4 CASSATWGTEAFF TGTGCCAGCAGCGCGACCTGGGGCACTGAAGCTTTCTTT
. TRBJ2-1 . TRBV27 CASSPGVTTVAYNEQFF TGTGCCAGCAGCCCAGGGGTAACGACTGTTGCCTACAATGAGCAGTTCTTC
. TRBJ1-1 TRBD1 TRBV7-9 CASSTSRGRTEAFF TGTGCCAGCAGCACATCCAGGGGGCGAACTGAAGCTTTCTTT
many TRBJ2-2 . TRBV12-3/TRBV12-4 CASAWTPTGWLGTGELFF TGTGCCAGCGCATGGACCCCGACGGGGTGGTTGGGCACCGGGGAGCTGTTTTTT
many TRBJ2-1 . TRBV12-3/TRBV12-4 CASSSLGNEQFF TGTGCCAGCAGCTCCCTAGGGAATGAGCAGTTCTTC
. TRBJ1-1 . TRBV5-6 CASSLSRWDTEAFF TGTGCCAGCAGCTTGTCCAGGTGGGACACTGAAGCTTTCTTT
many TRBJ1-5 . TRBV5-6 CASSLPGSNQPQHF TGTGCCAGCAGCTTACCCGGTAGCAATCAGCCCCAGCATTTT
few TRBJ2-7 . TRBV6-2/TRBV6-3 CASREPTESSYEQYF TGTGCCAGCAGAGAACCGACGGAAAGCTCCTACGAGCAGTACTTC
few TRBJ1-2 . TRBV15 CATSVSGLNYGYTF TGTGCCACCAGCGTCTCCGGACTGAACTATGGCTACACCTTC
few TRBJ2-7 TRBD2 TRBV20-1 CSATAGRSYEQYF TGCAGTGCTACAGCGGGACGCTCCTACGAGCAGTACTTC
. TRBJ2-1 TRBD2 TRBV12-3/TRBV12-4 CASRPTSVSSYNEQFF TGTGCCAGCAGGCCGACTAGCGTGAGCTCCTACAATGAGCAGTTCTTC
once TRBJ1-5 TRBD1 TRBV19 CASSPGTGDFQPQHF TGTGCCAGTAGTCCCGGGACAGGGGATTTTCAGCCCCAGCATTTT
few TRBJ2-5 . TRBV9 CASSVEPGVAQYF TGTGCCAGCAGCGTAGAACCGGGAGTGGCCCAGTACTTC
. TRBJ2-3 . TRBV6-1 CASAEYYRPPSVTDTQYF TGTGCCAGCGCCGAATACTACAGACCGCCGTCAGTCACAGATACGCAGTATTTT
. TRBJ2-2 TRBD2 TRBV12-3/TRBV12-4 CASRSQVLGGTGELFF TGTGCCAGCAGGTCCCAGGTACTCGGGGGGACCGGGGAGCTGTTTTTT
few TRBJ2-1 . TRBV15 CATSSDNEQFF TGTGCCACCAGCAGTGACAATGAGCAGTTCTTC
. TRBJ2-7 TRBD2 TRBV10-3 CAISGGLAGTYEQYF TGTGCCATCAGTGGGGGACTAGCGGGAACCTACGAGCAGTACTTC
. TRBJ1-5 TRBD1 TRBV7-8 CASSVQGTNQPQHF TGTGCCAGCAGCGTACAGGGGACGAATCAGCCCCAGCATTTT
. TRBJ1-6 . TRBV5-1 CASSLYGREEGPLHF TGCGCCAGCAGCTTGTATGGCAGGGAAGAGGGACCCCTCCACTTT
. TRBJ1-2 . TRBV19 CASSITGSVYGYTF TGTGCCAGTAGTATCACAGGATCCGTCTATGGCTACACCTTC
few TRBJ2-1 TRBD2 TRBV7-9 CASSPAIRTSGRYEQFF TGTGCCAGCAGCCCGGCGATTCGGACTAGCGGGAGATATGAGCAGTTCTTC
few TRBJ1-2 . TRBV12-3/TRBV12-4 CASRRDGVYGYTF TGTGCCAGCAGGAGGGACGGGGTCTATGGCTACACCTTC
few TRBJ2-1 . TRBV27 CASSLSTSFGRNYNEQFF TGTGCCAGCAGTTTATCCACTTCATTTGGTCGGAACTACAATGAGCAGTTCTTC